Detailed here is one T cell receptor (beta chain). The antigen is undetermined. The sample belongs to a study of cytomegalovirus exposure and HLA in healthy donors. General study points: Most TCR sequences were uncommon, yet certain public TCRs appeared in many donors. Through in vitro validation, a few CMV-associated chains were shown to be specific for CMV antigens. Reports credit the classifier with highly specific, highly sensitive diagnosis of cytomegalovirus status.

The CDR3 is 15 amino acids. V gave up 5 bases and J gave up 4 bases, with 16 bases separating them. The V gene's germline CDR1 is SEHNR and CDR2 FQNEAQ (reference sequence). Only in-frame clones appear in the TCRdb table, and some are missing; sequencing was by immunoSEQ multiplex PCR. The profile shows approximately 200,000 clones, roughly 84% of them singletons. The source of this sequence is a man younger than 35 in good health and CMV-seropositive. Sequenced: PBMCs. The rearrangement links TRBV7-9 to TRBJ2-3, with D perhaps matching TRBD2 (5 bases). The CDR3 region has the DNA TGTGCCAGCAGCCCGGCCCCTCCCGGGGCAGATACGCAGTATTTT. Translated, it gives CASSPAPPGADTQYF.